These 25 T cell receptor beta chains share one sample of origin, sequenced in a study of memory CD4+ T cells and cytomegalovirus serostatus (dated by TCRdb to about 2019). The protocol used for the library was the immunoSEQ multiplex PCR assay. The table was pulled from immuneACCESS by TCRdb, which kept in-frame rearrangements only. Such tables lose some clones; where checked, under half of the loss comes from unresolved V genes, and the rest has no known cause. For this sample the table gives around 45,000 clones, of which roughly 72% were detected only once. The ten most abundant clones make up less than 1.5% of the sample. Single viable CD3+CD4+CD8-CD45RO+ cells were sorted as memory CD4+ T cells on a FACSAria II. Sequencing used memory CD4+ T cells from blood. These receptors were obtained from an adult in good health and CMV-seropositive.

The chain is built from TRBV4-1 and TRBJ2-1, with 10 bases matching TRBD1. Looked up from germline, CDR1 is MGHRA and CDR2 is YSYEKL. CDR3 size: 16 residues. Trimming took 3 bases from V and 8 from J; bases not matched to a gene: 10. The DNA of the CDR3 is TGCGCCAGCAGCCAGTCCGGGACAGGGGACGGGGATGAGCAGTTCTTC. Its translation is CASSQSGTGDGDEQFF.

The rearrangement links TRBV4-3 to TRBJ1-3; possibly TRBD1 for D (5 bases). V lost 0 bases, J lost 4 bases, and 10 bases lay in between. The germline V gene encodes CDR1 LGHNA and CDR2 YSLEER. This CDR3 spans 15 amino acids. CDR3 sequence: CASSQDMTAGNTIYF. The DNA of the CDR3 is TGCGCCAGCAGCCAAGATATGACAGCCGGAAACACCATATATTTT.

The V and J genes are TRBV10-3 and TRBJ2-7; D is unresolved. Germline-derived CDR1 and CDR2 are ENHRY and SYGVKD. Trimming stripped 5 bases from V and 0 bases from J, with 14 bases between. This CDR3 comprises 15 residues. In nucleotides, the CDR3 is TGTGCCATCAGTCGCGAGGCCGTCTTCTCCTACGAGCAGTACTTC. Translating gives CAISREAVFSYEQYF.

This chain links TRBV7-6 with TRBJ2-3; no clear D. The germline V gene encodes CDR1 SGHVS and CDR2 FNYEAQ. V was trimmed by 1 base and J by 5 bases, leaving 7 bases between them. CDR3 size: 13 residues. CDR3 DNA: TGTGCCAGCAGCTTAGATCCGGGAGATACGCAGTATTTT. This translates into CASSLDPGDTQYF. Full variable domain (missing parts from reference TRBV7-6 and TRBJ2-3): GAGVSQSPRYKVTKRGQDVALRCDPISGHVSLYWYRQALGQGPEFLTYFNYEAQQDKSGLPNDRFSAERPEGSISTLTIQRTEQRDSAMYRCASSLDPGDTQYFGPGTRLTVL.

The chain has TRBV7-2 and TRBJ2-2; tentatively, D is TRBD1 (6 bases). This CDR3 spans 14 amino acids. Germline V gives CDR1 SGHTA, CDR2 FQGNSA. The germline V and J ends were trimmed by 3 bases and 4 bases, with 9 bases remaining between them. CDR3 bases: TGTGCCAGCAGCTTTAACAGGGCCACCGGGGAGCTGTTTTTT. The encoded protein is CASSFNRATGELFF.

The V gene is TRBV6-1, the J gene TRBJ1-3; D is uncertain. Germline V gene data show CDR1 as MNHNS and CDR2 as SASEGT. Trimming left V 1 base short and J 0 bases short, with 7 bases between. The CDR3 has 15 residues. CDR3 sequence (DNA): TGTGCCAGCAGTGAAGGGAGAAGCTCTGGAAACACCATATATTTT. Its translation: CASSEGRSSGNTIYF.

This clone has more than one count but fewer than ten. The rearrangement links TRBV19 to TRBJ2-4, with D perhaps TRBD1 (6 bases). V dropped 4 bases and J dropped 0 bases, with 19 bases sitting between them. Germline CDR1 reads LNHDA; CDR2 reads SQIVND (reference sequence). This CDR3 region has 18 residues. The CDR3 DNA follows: TGTGCCAGTAGTACCCTGGGGGACACACCAGTAGCCAAAAACATTCAGTACTTC. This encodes CASSTLGDTPVAKNIQYF. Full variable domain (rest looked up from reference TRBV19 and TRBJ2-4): DGGITQSPKYLFRKEGQNVTLSCEQNLNHDAMYWYRQDPGQGLRLIYYSQIVNDFQKGDIAEGYSVSREKKESFPLTVTSAQKNPTAFYLCASSTLGDTPVAKNIQYFGAGTRLSVL.

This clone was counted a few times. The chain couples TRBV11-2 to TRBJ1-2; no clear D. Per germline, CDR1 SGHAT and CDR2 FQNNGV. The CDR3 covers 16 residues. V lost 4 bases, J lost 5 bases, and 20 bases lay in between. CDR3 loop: CASSSYGERERYGYTF. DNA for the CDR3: TGTGCCAGCAGCTCTTACGGGGAGAGGGAGAGGTATGGCTACACCTTC.

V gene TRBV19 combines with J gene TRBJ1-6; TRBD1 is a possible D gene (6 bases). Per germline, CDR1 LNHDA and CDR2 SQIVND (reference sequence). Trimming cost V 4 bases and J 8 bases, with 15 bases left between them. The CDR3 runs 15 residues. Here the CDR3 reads CASSNLGGDDSPLHF. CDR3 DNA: TGTGCCAGTAGTAACCTCGGGGGCGACGATTCACCCCTCCACTTT.

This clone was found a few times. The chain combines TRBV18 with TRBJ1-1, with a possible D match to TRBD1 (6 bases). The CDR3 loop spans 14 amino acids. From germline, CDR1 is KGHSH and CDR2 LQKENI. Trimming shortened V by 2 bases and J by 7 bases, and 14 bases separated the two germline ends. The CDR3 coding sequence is TGTGCCAGCTCACCAGTGCCGGGGGCCAGTGAAGCTTTCTTT. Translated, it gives CASSPVPGASEAFF.

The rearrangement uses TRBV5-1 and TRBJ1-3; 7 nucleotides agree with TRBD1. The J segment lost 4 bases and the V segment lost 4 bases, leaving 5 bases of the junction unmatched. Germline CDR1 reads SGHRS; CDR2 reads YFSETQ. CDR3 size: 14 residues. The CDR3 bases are TGCGCCAGCAGCGCGGGGACAGCCGGAAACACCATATATTTT. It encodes CASSAGTAGNTIYF.

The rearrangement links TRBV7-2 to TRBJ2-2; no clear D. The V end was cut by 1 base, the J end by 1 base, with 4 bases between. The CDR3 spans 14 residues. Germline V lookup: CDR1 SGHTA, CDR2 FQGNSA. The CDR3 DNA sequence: TGTGCCAGCAGCTTAGTCGGGAACACCGGGGAGCTGTTTTTT. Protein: CASSLVGNTGELFF.

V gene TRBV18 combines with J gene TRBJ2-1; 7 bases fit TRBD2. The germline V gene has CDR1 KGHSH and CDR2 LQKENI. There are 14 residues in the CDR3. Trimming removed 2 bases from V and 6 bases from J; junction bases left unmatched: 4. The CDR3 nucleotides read TGTGCCAGCTCACCAGTAAGCGGGGTCAATGAGCAGTTCTTC. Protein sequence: CASSPVSGVNEQFF.

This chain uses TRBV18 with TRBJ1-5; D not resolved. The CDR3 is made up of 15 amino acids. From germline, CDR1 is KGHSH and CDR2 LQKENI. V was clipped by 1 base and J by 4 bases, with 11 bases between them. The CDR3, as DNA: TGTGCCAGCTCACCACGTCGGGAGACAAATCAGCCCCAGCATTTT. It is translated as CASSPRRETNQPQHF.

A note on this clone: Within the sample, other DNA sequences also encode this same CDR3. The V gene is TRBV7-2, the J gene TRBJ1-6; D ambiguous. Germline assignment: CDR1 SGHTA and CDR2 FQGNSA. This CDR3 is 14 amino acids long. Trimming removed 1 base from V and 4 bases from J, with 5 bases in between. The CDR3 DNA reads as TGTGCCAGCAGCTTAGACGGATATAATTCACCCCTCCACTTT. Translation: CASSLDGYNSPLHF.

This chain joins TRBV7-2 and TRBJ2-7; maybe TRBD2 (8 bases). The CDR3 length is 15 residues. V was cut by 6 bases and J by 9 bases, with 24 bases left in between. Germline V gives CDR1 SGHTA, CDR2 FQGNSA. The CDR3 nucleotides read TGTGCCAGCAGTACAGGCGGGGGGACAGCTACATGGCAGTACTTC. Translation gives CASSTGGGTATWQYF. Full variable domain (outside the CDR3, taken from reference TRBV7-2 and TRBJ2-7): GAGVSQSPSNKVTEKGKDVELRCDPISGHTALYWYRQSLGQGLEFLIYFQGNSAPDKSGLPSDRFSAERTGGSVSTLTIQRTQQEDSAVYLCASSTGGGTATWQYFGPGTRLTVT.

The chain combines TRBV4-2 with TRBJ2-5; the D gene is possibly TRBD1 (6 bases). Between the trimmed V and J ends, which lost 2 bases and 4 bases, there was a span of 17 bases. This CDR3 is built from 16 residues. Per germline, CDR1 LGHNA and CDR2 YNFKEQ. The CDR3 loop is CASSQPGGIYGETQYF. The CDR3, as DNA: TGTGCCAGCAGCCAACCTGGGGGCATTTACGGAGAGACCCAGTACTTC.

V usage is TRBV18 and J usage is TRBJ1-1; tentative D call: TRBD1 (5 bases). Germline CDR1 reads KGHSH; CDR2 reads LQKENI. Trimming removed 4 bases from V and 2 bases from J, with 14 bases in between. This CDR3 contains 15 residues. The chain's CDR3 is CASSRSRGDNTEAFF. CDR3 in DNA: TGTGCCAGCTCACGTTCCAGAGGGGACAACACTGAAGCTTTCTTT.

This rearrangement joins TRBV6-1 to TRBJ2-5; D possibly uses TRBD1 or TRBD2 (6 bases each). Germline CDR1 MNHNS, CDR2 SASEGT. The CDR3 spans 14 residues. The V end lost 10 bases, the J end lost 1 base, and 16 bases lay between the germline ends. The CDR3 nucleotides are TGTGCCACCGATACCGGGGGCCTCCAAGAGACCCAGTACTTC. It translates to CATDTGGLQETQYF.

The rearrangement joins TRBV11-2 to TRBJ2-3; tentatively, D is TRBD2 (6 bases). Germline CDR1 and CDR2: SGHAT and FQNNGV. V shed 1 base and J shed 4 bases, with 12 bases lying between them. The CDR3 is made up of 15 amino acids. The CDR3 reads CASSLGSRGADTQYF. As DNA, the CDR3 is TGTGCCAGCAGCTTAGGATCTCGCGGGGCAGATACGCAGTATTTT.

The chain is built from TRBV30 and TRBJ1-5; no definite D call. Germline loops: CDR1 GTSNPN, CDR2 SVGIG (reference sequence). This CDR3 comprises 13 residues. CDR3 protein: CASTAGGNQPQHF. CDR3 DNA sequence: TGTGCTTCCACGGCCGGGGGCAATCAGCCCCAGCATTTT.

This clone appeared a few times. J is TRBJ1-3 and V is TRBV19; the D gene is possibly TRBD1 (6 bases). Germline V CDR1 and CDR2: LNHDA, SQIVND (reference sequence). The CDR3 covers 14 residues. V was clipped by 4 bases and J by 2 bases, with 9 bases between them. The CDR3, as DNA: TGTGCCAGTAGTAGGGGGGGGCCTGGAAACACCATATATTTT. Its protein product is CASSRGGPGNTIYF.

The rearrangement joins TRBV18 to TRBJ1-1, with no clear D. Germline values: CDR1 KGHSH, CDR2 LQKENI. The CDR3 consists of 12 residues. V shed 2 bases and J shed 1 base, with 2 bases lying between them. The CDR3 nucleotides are TGTGCCAGCTCACCAGAGAACACTGAAGCTTTCTTT. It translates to CASSPENTEAFF.

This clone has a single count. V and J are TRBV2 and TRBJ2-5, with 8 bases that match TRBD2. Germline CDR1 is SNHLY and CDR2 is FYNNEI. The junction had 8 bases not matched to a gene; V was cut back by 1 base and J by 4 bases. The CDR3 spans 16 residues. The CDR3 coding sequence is TGTGCCAGCAGTGAAGTTGGAGGACTAGCCGGAGAGACCCAGTACTTC. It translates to CASSEVGGLAGETQYF.

The CDR3 bases are TGTGCCAGCAGCTTAGGGGCGTCGGTTGGTAATTCACCCCTCCACTTT. Encoded protein: CASSLGASVGNSPLHF. The rearrangement links TRBV7-9 to TRBJ1-6; no reliable D call. Germline V CDR1 and CDR2: SEHNR, FQNEAQ (reference sequence). This CDR3 is built from 16 residues. Trimming pared 1 base from V and 6 bases from J, leaving 13 bases between.